This is a list of T cell receptor beta chains from one sample in a study of shared clonotypes between healthy human individuals. Only in-frame clones appear in the TCRdb table, and some are missing; sequencing was by immunoSEQ multiplex PCR. The data show 2 million to 3 million clones, approximately 94% seen once. The sequencing sample was made of naive CD4+ T cells from PBMCs. These TCRs come from a man younger than 35 in good health. Some clones in this sample may be carry-over from other donors' samples. The CDR3 runs from the conserved cysteine through the conserved F or W. The order of the fields is V gene, D gene, J gene, clone size, CDR3 protein, CDR3 DNA. D genes are given only for firm matches. Rows give clone size only sometimes, using once, few, many, or a class for an expanded clone.

TRBV21-1,-,TRBJ1-4,-,CASSKVPLNDGFGGEKLFF,TGTGCCAGCAGCAAAGTGCCCCTAAATGATGGGTTCGGAGGGGAAAAACTGTTTTTT
TRBV7-9,-,TRBJ1-2,-,CASSSPQTGIYGYTF,TGTGCCAGCAGCTCCCCACAGACAGGCATCTATGGCTACACCTTC
TRBV15,-,TRBJ2-7,-,CATSRGAGTYEQYF,TGTGCCACCAGCAGAGGTGCAGGCACCTACGAGCAGTACTTC
TRBV9,-,TRBJ1-1,-,CASSVGATASRAFF,TGTGCCAGCAGCGTAGGGGCGACGGCCTCAAGAGCTTTCTTT
TRBV6-6,-,TRBJ1-1,-,CASKSGSNTEAFF,TGTGCCAGCAAATCTGGATCCAACACTGAAGCTTTCTTT
TRBV25-1,-,TRBJ1-2,-,CASRGPLAYGYTF,TGTGCCAGCAGGGGGCCCCTAGCTTATGGCTACACCTTC
TRBV18,-,TRBJ1-2,-,CASSPGLPSLPYGYTF,TGTGCCAGCTCACCAGGGTTACCCTCTTTACCCTATGGCTACACCTTC
TRBV27,TRBD1,TRBJ2-6,-,CASSNPGQGSGANVLTF,TGTGCCAGCAGTAATCCGGGACAGGGCTCTGGGGCCAACGTCCTGACTTTC
TRBV5-1,-,TRBJ1-2,-,CASGPGQSNYGYTF,TGCGCCAGCGGACCGGGACAATCTAACTATGGCTACACCTTC
TRBV5-1,TRBD2,TRBJ2-5,-,CASSFGRLAGQETQYF,TGCGCCAGCAGCTTCGGTAGACTAGCGGGACAAGAGACCCAGTACTTC
TRBV6-1,TRBD1,TRBJ1-4,-,CASSEQGGNEKLFF,TGTGCCAGCAGTGAACAGGGGGGGAATGAAAAACTGTTTTTT
TRBV28,-,TRBJ1-5,-,CASADEQGYQPQHF,TGTGCCAGCGCAGACGAACAGGGTTATCAGCCCCAGCATTTT
TRBV6-1,-,TRBJ2-5,-,CASSEMTVQETQYF,TGTGCCAGCAGTGAAATGACGGTCCAAGAGACCCAGTACTTC
TRBV7-9,-,TRBJ1-4,-,CASSPPPRDYGEKLFF,TGTGCCAGCAGCCCTCCCCCCCGGGACTACGGTGAAAAACTGTTTTTT
TRBV5-1,-,TRBJ2-6,-,CASSSYSGANVLTF,TGCGCCAGCAGCTCCTATTCTGGGGCCAACGTCCTGACTTTC
TRBV5-8,TRBD1,TRBJ2-7,-,CASSLGQGPWYF,TGTGCCAGCAGCTTGGGACAGGGCCCGTGGTACTTC
TRBV7-2,-,TRBJ1-2,-,CASSLVGVDYGYTF,TGTGCCAGCAGCTTAGTAGGGGTCGACTATGGCTACACCTTC
TRBV10-3,TRBD1,TRBJ2-1,-,CAISPRQGSSYNEQFF,TGTGCCATCAGTCCCCGACAGGGGAGCTCCTACAATGAGCAGTTCTTC
TRBV7-2,-,TRBJ1-5,-,CASSDSHGSPQPQHF,TGTGCCAGCAGCGACTCGCACGGCTCCCCACAGCCCCAGCATTTT
TRBV15,TRBD1,TRBJ2-5,-,CATSRGSQGTQETQYF,TGTGCCACCAGCAGAGGGTCACAGGGGACCCAAGAGACCCAGTACTTC
TRBV6-5,-,TRBJ1-1,-,CASSYGGAEAFF,TGTGCCAGCAGTTACGGTGGCGCTGAAGCTTTCTTT
TRBV5-6,-,TRBJ2-7,-,CASSLDRVHSYEQYF,TGTGCCAGCAGCTTAGACAGAGTACACTCCTACGAGCAGTACTTC
TRBV5-1,-,TRBJ2-5,-,CASSYTSPQETQYF,TGCGCCAGCAGCTATACTAGTCCTCAAGAGACCCAGTACTTC
TRBV4-1,-,TRBJ2-7,-,CASSPRGRSTYEQYF,TGCGCCAGCAGCCCCCGGGGTAGATCCACCTACGAGCAGTACTTC
TRBV6-5,-,TRBJ2-2,-,CASSFLYTGELFF,TGTGCCAGCAGTTTCCTTTACACCGGGGAGCTGTTTTTT
TRBV9,-,TRBJ2-1,-,CASSRRGASDNEQFF,TGTGCCAGCAGCCGTAGAGGTGCTAGCGACAATGAGCAGTTCTTC
TRBV29-1,-,TRBJ2-5,-,CSVEDRRLGETQYF,TGCAGCGTTGAAGATCGAAGGCTGGGGGAGACCCAGTACTTC
TRBV28,-,TRBJ2-4,once,CASSPITGAKNIQYF,TGTGCCAGCAGCCCCATCACTGGAGCCAAAAACATTCAGTACTTC
TRBV6-1,TRBD2,TRBJ2-7,-,CASSTTSGGPYEQYF,TGTGCCAGCAGCACGACTAGCGGGGGCCCCTACGAGCAGTACTTC
TRBV25-1,-,TRBJ2-3,-,CASSGYRGSTNTQYF,TGTGCCAGCAGTGGGTATAGAGGCAGCACGAATACGCAGTATTTT
TRBV11-2,-,TRBJ1-2,-,CASRPWTDEAYGYTF,TGTGCCAGCAGACCATGGACAGACGAGGCCTATGGCTACACCTTC
TRBV7-9,TRBD1,TRBJ2-3,-,CASSLVRQGGTDTQYF,TGTGCCAGCAGCTTAGTTCGACAGGGCGGCACAGATACGCAGTATTTT
TRBV9,TRBD1,TRBJ1-3,-,CASSVAGGVFGNTIYF,TGTGCCAGCAGCGTAGCAGGGGGGGTCTTCGGAAACACCATATATTTT
TRBV6-5,-,TRBJ1-3,-,CASSYRGASGNTIYF,TGTGCCAGCAGTTACCGCGGAGCGAGTGGAAACACCATATATTTT
TRBV25-1,-,TRBJ1-3,-,CASSSFSGNTIYF,TGTGCCAGCAGTAGCTTCTCTGGAAACACCATATATTTT
TRBV5-1,-,TRBJ2-1,-,CASSLGHPGDEQFF,TGCGCCAGCAGCTTGGGACACCCTGGGGATGAGCAGTTCTTC
TRBV6-1,-,TRBJ2-3,-,CATRGPSTDTQYF,TGTGCCACCCGAGGACCTAGCACAGATACGCAGTATTTT
TRBV10-3,-,TRBJ2-1,-,CAISESATTDYNEQFF,TGTGCCATCAGTGAGTCGGCTACAACCGATTACAATGAGCAGTTCTTC
TRBV20-1,-,TRBJ1-1,-,CSARGSLEAFF,TGCAGTGCTAGGGGGAGCCTTGAAGCTTTCTTT
TRBV5-4,TRBD1,TRBJ1-4,-,CASSGSQGIEEKLFF,TGTGCCAGCAGCGGATCACAGGGGATCGAAGAAAAACTGTTTTTT
TRBV11-2,-,TRBJ1-1,-,CASRLQGKAEAFF,TGTGCCAGCAGATTACAGGGTAAGGCTGAAGCTTTCTTT
TRBV5-4,-,TRBJ2-1,once,CASSLLSQDEQFF,TGTGCCAGCAGCTTGTTAAGTCAGGATGAGCAGTTCTTC
TRBV28,TRBD1,TRBJ2-3,-,CASSTTHRGLTDTQYF,TGTGCCAGCAGCACCACGCACAGGGGGCTGACAGATACGCAGTATTTT
TRBV15,-,TRBJ1-3,-,CATSPRAFSGNTIYF,TGTGCCACCAGCCCCCGGGCCTTCTCTGGAAACACCATATATTTT
TRBV5-4,-,TRBJ2-7,-,CASSRRIPWLAYEQYF,TGTGCCAGCAGCCGGAGAATACCTTGGTTGGCTTACGAGCAGTACTTC
TRBV18,-,TRBJ2-7,once,CASSLKFYEQYF,TGTGCCAGCTCGCTTAAATTCTACGAGCAGTACTTC
TRBV19,TRBD1,TRBJ1-1,-,CASSIGRGRTEAFF,TGTGCCAGTAGTATCGGCAGGGGGCGAACTGAAGCTTTCTTT
TRBV7-9,-,TRBJ1-3,-,CASSLRKGRGSGNTIYF,TGTGCCAGCAGCTTACGTAAGGGACGAGGCTCTGGAAACACCATATATTTT
TRBV5-1,-,TRBJ1-3,-,CASSLGPATSGNTIYF,TGCGCCAGCAGCTTGGGTCCAGCTACCTCTGGAAACACCATATATTTT
TRBV5-1,-,TRBJ2-3,-,CASKKGEDTQYF,TGCGCCAGCAAAAAGGGGGAGGATACGCAGTATTTT
TRBV28,-,TRBJ1-1,-,CASLVGGGEYTEAFF,TGTGCCAGCCTCGTAGGTGGGGGTGAATACACTGAAGCTTTCTTT
TRBV15,-,TRBJ2-3,-,CATSRRLGTGSTDTQYF,TGTGCCACCAGCAGACGTCTAGGGACGGGGAGCACAGATACGCAGTATTTT
TRBV25-1,-,TRBJ1-2,-,CASSRQGNYGYTF,TGTGCCAGCAGTCGCCAGGGGAACTATGGCTACACCTTC
TRBV10-2,TRBD2,TRBJ2-5,once,CASSEIGLAGDWETQYF,TGCGCCAGCAGTGAGATTGGTCTAGCGGGAGATTGGGAGACCCAGTACTTC